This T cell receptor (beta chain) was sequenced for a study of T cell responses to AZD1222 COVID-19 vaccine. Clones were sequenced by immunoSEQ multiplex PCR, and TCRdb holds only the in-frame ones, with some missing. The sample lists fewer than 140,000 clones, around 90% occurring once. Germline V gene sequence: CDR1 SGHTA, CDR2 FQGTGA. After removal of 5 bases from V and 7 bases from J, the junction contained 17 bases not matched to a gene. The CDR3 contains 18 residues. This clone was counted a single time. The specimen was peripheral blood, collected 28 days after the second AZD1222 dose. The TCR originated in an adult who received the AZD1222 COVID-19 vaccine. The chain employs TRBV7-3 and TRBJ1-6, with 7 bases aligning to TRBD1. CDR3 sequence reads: CASSRSLRDSSGNSPLHF. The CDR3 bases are TGTGCCAGCAGCCGATCCTTACGGGACAGCAGTGGAAATTCACCCCTCCACTTT.